This T cell receptor beta chain was identified during a study of regulatory T cells in long-lasting Graves disease. Study outcomes and limitations: Persistent Graves' patients had lower TCR diversity than newly diagnosed ones.

This clonotype was seen ten or more times. The antigen is unknown. In building TCR beta libraries, iRepertoire HTBI primers were used together with Arm-PCR of CDR3 regions. As handled by the study authors: Sequenced samples collectively carried about 62 TRBV and roughly 15 TRBJ segments. TCRdb recomputed calls from the multiplex PCR reads with MiXCR, one row per CDR3 protein. The V and J calls shown here were made by TCRdb, not taken from the authors' results. The data show about 470,000 distinct CDR3 sequences, with roughly 16% seen just once and 12% held by the top ten. The length of the CDR3 is 15 residues. CDR1 and CDR2 from the germline V gene are SNHLY and FYNNEI. V lost 5 bases, J lost 13 bases, and 16 bases stayed unmatched. Stated time point: newly diagnosed GD, antithyroid drugs for less than 3 months. Extracted PBMC RNA gave rise to the TCR library. By American Thyroid Association guidelines, Graves' disease was diagnosed in the cohort.

Another study also made use of these data, one on T cells in Graves' hyperthyroidism and ophthalmopathy.

J is TRBJ2-1 and V is TRBV2, with 8 bases aligning to TRBD1. This specimen was peripheral blood mononuclear cells (PBMCs), taken at new diagnosis, from a patient treated with antithyroid drugs. This sequence was found in a man between 35 and 55 years old with Graves disease. The CDR3 protein is CASSPSQKDRARQFF. CDR3 nucleotide sequence: TGTGCCAGCAGTCCATCCCAGAAGGACAGGGCCCGACAGTTCTTC. Based on the CDR3 plus reference TRBV2 and TRBJ2-1, the full variable domain is EPEVTQTPSHQVTQMGQEVILRCVPISNHLYFYWYRQILGQKVEFLVSFYNNEISEKSEIFDDQFSVERPDGSNFTLKIRSTKLEDSAMYFCASSPSQKDRARQFFGPGTRLTVL.